The 26 T cell receptor beta chains below all came from one sample that was sequenced in a study of post-analysis software for immune sequencing data. Antigens of these TCRs are unknown. Whole-study results and caveats: A handful of TRBV segments (TRBV5-6, TRBV5-1 and TRBV20-1 among them) occurred more frequently in patients than in controls.

cDNA libraries for TCR beta contained unique molecular identifiers. TCRdb re-called the PCR reads with MiXCR, one entry per CDR3 protein. The sample has 450,000 to 650,000 distinct CDR3 sequences, around 44% seen once; the top ten hold under 2%. The sequenced sample was blood. Receptor source: a girl aged 10 to 17 with multiple sclerosis.

This clonotype was found a few times. This chain uses TRBV11-2 with TRBJ2-1; D might be TRBD2 (6 bases). Trimming shortened V by 6 bases and J by 5 bases, and 17 bases separated the two germline ends. Per the germline V gene, CDR1 is SGHAT and CDR2 is FQNNGV. The CDR3 runs 15 residues. The CDR3: CASRRISGTHNEQFF. Written as DNA, the CDR3 is TGTGCCAGCAGGCGCATTAGCGGTACCCACAATGAGCAGTTCTTC.

The CDR3 is CASRKGRQPQHF. Here the CDR3 DNA reads TGTGCCAGCAGGAAGGGACGTCAGCCCCAGCATTTT. The chain has TRBV12-3 or TRBV12-4 and TRBJ1-5, with a tentative D call TRBD1 (5 bases). The CDR3 totals 12 residues. Between the trimmed V and J ends, which lost 6 bases and 6 bases, there was a span of 9 bases.

This clonotype has a handful of counts. The chain combines TRBV7-9 with TRBJ1-1, with D unresolved. CDR3 size: 13 residues. Germline CDR1 SEHNR, CDR2 FQNEAQ (reference sequence). V gave up 2 bases and J gave up 5 bases, with 9 bases separating them. As DNA, the CDR3 is TGTGCCAGCAGCTTACGGCCTGGGACTGAAGCTTTCTTT. Translating it yields CASSLRPGTEAFF.

The chain links TRBV13 to TRBJ2-7; perhaps TRBD1 as D (6 bases). This CDR3 spans 14 amino acids. V gave up 5 bases and J gave up 1 base, with 12 bases separating them. Germline V gene sequence: CDR1 PRHDT, CDR2 FYEKMQ (reference sequence). CDR3 sequence: CASSLGHSSYEQYF. DNA for the CDR3: TGTGCCAGCAGCCTGGGACACAGTTCCTACGAGCAGTACTTC.

This clonotype has more than one count but fewer than ten. The V call is TRBV19, the J call TRBJ2-2; 11 bases fit TRBD1. This CDR3 is 15 amino acids long. The V gene end was trimmed by 8 bases and the J gene end by 7 bases; junction bases not matched to a gene: 9. The germline V gene encodes CDR1 LNHDA and CDR2 SQIVND (reference sequence). The CDR3: CASFIGQGAGGELFF. The DNA of the CDR3 is TGTGCCAGTTTTATCGGACAGGGGGCAGGCGGGGAGCTGTTTTTT.

The chain uses TRBV24-1 and TRBJ2-6; D ambiguous. Germline V gene data show CDR1 as KGHDR and CDR2 as SFDVKD. V was clipped by 9 bases and J by 4 bases, with 6 bases between them. This CDR3 has 12 amino acids. CDR3 nucleotides: TGTGCCACCGCGACCGGGGCCAACGTCCTGACTTTC. This encodes CATATGANVLTF.

The genes are TRBV21-1 and TRBJ2-1; the table's D call TRBD2 went unverified against the DNA. TRBV21-1 is reported as a pseudogene. This CDR3 has 15 amino acids. The chain's CDR3 is CTSSKVVRRTNEQFF. The CDR3 bases are TGTACCAGCAGCAAAGTTGTCAGGAGGACCAATGAGCAGTTCTTC.

The chain couples TRBV20-1 to TRBJ2-3, with 7 bases identical to TRBD1. V was pared by 5 bases and J by 2 bases, with 10 bases of the junction left unmatched. The CDR3 is made up of 15 amino acids. From germline, CDR1 is DFQATT and CDR2 SNEGSKA (reference sequence). CDR3 sequence (DNA): TGCAGTGCTGGGACCGGGACAGAGATCACAGATACGCAGTATTTT. Amino acid sequence: CSAGTGTEITDTQYF.

This clonotype was found many times. At one end, the junction sequence differs from germline, possibly due to a read error. The chain couples TRBV5-1 to TRBJ1-2; a weak D match, TRBD1 (5 bases). This CDR3 spans 13 amino acids. CDR1 is SGHRS and CDR2 is YFSETQ in the germline V gene. As DNA, the CDR3 is TGTGCCAGCAGTTTTGAGGGGAACTATGGCTACACCTTC. Encoded protein: CASSFEGNYGYTF.

The chain is built from TRBV12-3 or TRBV12-4 and TRBJ1-2; D unclear. V shed 4 bases and J shed 0 bases, with 12 bases lying between them. The CDR3 length is 15 residues. CDR3 sequence: CASSSRLRSNYGYTF. The CDR3 DNA is TGTGCCAGCAGTTCCCGGCTTCGGTCTAACTATGGCTACACCTTC.

This chain connects TRBV7-9 to TRBJ2-3, with TRBD2 identical over 7 bases. The length of the CDR3 is 14 residues. Trimming at V came to 4 bases and at J to 6 bases, leaving 7 bases not matched to a gene. Germline CDR1 is SEHNR and CDR2 is FQNEAQ (reference sequence). The CDR3 region is CASSWEASGDTQYF. The CDR3 DNA is TGTGCCAGCAGCTGGGAGGCTAGCGGTGATACGCAGTATTTT.

This clonotype was found a few times. V is TRBV12-3 or TRBV12-4 and J is TRBJ2-7; D ambiguous. V lost 10 bases, J lost 9 bases, and 28 bases lay in between. This CDR3 spans 15 amino acids. The DNA of the CDR3 is TGTGCCATCTCCGTCACCTTGGGCCCCTCCGGCGGGCAGTACTTC. It translates to CAISVTLGPSGGQYF.

The V and J genes are TRBV6-2 or TRBV6-3 and TRBJ1-5; 8 bases map to TRBD1. This CDR3 spans 14 amino acids. Germline values: CDR1 MNHEY, CDR2 SVGEGT. V was clipped by 6 bases and J by 6 bases; unmatched bases: 7. CDR3: CASRLDRASQPQHF. The DNA of the CDR3 is TGTGCCAGCAGGTTGGACAGGGCGAGTCAGCCCCAGCATTTT.

This rearrangement joins TRBV9 to TRBJ1-2, with D unclear. Germline values: CDR1 SGDLS, CDR2 YYNGEE. The germline V and J ends were trimmed by 3 bases and 1 base, with 10 bases remaining between them. This CDR3 is built from 14 residues. Here the CDR3 reads CASSGTDRNYGYTF. The CDR3 DNA follows: TGTGCCAGCAGCGGAACAGACCGTAACTATGGCTACACCTTC.

This clonotype was counted between two and nine times. The chain combines TRBV6-6 with TRBJ1-5; D remains ambiguous. Trimming removed 3 bases from V and 3 bases from J, with 9 bases in between. The germline V gene has CDR1 MNHNY and CDR2 SVGAGI (reference sequence). CDR3 length: 14 residues. The CDR3 DNA sequence: TGTGCCAGCAGTTATGGAGGTTCCAATCAGCCCCAGCATTTT. It encodes CASSYGGSNQPQHF.

This clonotype has more than one count but fewer than ten. The genes are TRBV29-1 and TRBJ2-1, with 9 bases fitting TRBD2. This CDR3 spans 17 amino acids. Germline-derived CDR1 and CDR2 are SQVTM and ANQGSEA. V shed 2 bases and J 8 bases; nucleotides not matched to a gene: 16. The CDR3 DNA sequence: TGCAGCGTTGAAACCATGAGAAGCGGGAGGCTTCATGATGAGCAGTTCTTC. Translating gives CSVETMRSGRLHDEQFF.

V usage is TRBV7-2 and J usage is TRBJ2-7; D is unresolved. Germline-derived CDR1 and CDR2 are SGHTA and FQGNSA. This CDR3 has 15 amino acids. V was clipped by 0 bases and J by 6 bases, with 15 bases between them. Here the CDR3 reads CASSLASSHGREQYF. Here the CDR3 DNA reads TGTGCCAGCAGCTTAGCATCCTCCCATGGCCGCGAGCAGTACTTC.

This sequence joins TRBV4-1 and TRBJ2-7; the D call may be TRBD1 or TRBD2 (5 bases each). Trimming cost V 8 bases and J 2 bases, with 13 bases left between them. The CDR3 length is 13 residues. Germline lookup yields CDR1 MGHRA and CDR2 YSYEKL. This chain's CDR3 is CASGRDGPYEQYF. In DNA, the CDR3 is TGCGCCAGCGGACGGGACGGCCCCTACGAGCAGTACTTC.

This clonotype was detected only a few times. This sequence joins TRBV5-6 and TRBJ2-1; the D call may be TRBD1 or TRBD2 (6 bases each). The V and J ends lost 0 bases and 4 bases respectively, with 11 bases between them. The CDR3 sequence is 15 residues long. Germline values: CDR1 SGHDT, CDR2 YYEEEE. CDR3 in DNA: TGTGCCAGCAGCTTGGTTCGGGGGCCTTACAATGAGCAGTTCTTC. This encodes CASSLVRGPYNEQFF.

This clonotype has a handful of counts. The V and J genes are TRBV6-5 and TRBJ2-7; D is ambiguous. The CDR3 runs to 17 residues. From germline, CDR1 is MNHEY and CDR2 SVGAGI. Trimming pared 2 bases from V and 2 bases from J, leaving 19 bases between. The CDR3 region has the DNA TGTGCCAGCAGTTACGGAGTTCCCGATCAAAGAGCCTACGAGCAGTACTTC. Protein: CASSYGVPDQRAYEQYF.

J is TRBJ2-1 and V is TRBV11-2; D may correspond to TRBD1 or TRBD2 (6 bases each). Per germline, CDR1 SGHAT and CDR2 FQNNGV. Trimming removed 1 base at V and 6 bases at J, with 10 bases between. The CDR3 is 14 amino acids. CDR3 region: CASSLAGAINEQFF. The CDR3 DNA follows: TGTGCCAGCAGCTTAGCGGGGGCGATCAATGAGCAGTTCTTC. The complete variable domain, with remaining parts taken from reference TRBV11-2 and TRBJ2-1, reads EAGVAQSPRYKIIEKRQSVAFWCNPISGHATLYWYQQILGQGPKLLIQFQNNGVVDDSQLPKDRFSAERLKGVDSTLKIQPAKLEDSAVYLCASSLAGAINEQFFGPGTRLTVL.

V usage is TRBV20-1 and J usage is TRBJ2-5; 8 nucleotides line up with TRBD1. This CDR3 has 13 residues. The germline V gene encodes CDR1 DFQATT and CDR2 SNEGSKA (reference sequence). The junction had 7 bases not matched to a gene; V was cut back by 3 bases and J by 7 bases. The CDR3 sequence: CSARQGAIGTQYF. CDR3 in DNA: TGCAGTGCTAGGCAGGGGGCTATAGGGACCCAGTACTTC.

This clonotype has a handful of counts. The V call is TRBV7-8, the J call TRBJ2-5, with D uncertain. Deletions cut 1 base from V and 4 bases from J, with 10 bases between. This CDR3 has 14 amino acids. In germline, CDR1 is SGHVS, CDR2 FQNEAQ. The CDR3 reads CASSLVGLRETQYF. CDR3 bases: TGTGCCAGCAGCTTAGTAGGGCTACGAGAGACCCAGTACTTC.

This clonotype showed up just a few times. The rearrangement uses TRBV6-5 and TRBJ1-2; D unclear. The CDR3 extends over 13 amino acids. CDR1 and CDR2 (germline): MNHEY, SVGAGI. V was clipped by 5 bases and J by 0 bases, with 7 bases between them. CDR3 protein: CASSPVANYGYTF. CDR3 sequence (DNA): TGTGCCAGCAGTCCAGTAGCTAACTATGGCTACACCTTC.

This clonotype came up a few times. The chain combines TRBV12-3 or TRBV12-4 with TRBJ2-4; TRBD2 agrees at 7 bases. CDR3 length: 14 amino acids. V trimming: 7 bases; J trimming: 9 bases; junction bases outside the gene matches: 12. The CDR3 spells CASTSWGSGGIQYF. The CDR3 DNA sequence: TGTGCCAGCACCTCCTGGGGGTCGGGGGGCATTCAGTACTTC.

The chain uses TRBV11-2 and TRBJ2-7, with D maybe TRBD1 (6 bases). CDR1 and CDR2 from the germline V gene are SGHAT and FQNNGV. CDR3 size: 18 residues. Trimming took off 0 bases at V and 4 bases at J, with 22 bases between the two ends. The CDR3 nucleotides read TGTGCCAGCAGCTTAGATGGGAATTCGGACAGAGTTGGATACGAGCAGTACTTC. It is translated as CASSLDGNSDRVGYEQYF.